These 20 T cell receptor beta chains share one sample of origin, sequenced in a study. Using its own MiXCR run on the 5' RACE reads, TCRdb lists one record per CDR3 protein. The table lists under 45,000 distinct CDR3 sequences, 22% of them singletons. Tregs were sorted as CD4+CD25+CD127-/low cells. The sequenced sample was Tregs sorted from blood. Receptors were obtained from a female donor with breast cancer.

This clonotype came up many times. This chain uses TRBV5-5 with TRBJ1-1; D ambiguous. The V gene's germline CDR1 is SGHKS and CDR2 YYEKEE (reference sequence). The CDR3 length is 14 residues. V gave up 2 bases and J gave up 0 bases, with 8 bases separating them. The chain's CDR3 is CASSFSHMNTEAFF. CDR3 in DNA: TGTGCCAGCAGCTTCTCCCATATGAACACTGAAGCTTTCTTT.

Many counts were recorded for this clonotype. This sequence joins TRBV7-2 and TRBJ2-7; unclear D gene. V lost 2 bases and J 3 bases, leaving 8 bases between the germline ends. The CDR3 is 13 residues long. Germline assignment: CDR1 SGHTA and CDR2 FQGNSA. CDR3: CASSLYSIYEQYF. DNA of the CDR3: TGTGCCAGCAGCTTATACAGTATCTACGAGCAGTACTTC.

The chain links TRBV4-2 to TRBJ2-6, with D perhaps matching TRBD1 (6 bases). The V end was cut by 2 bases, the J end by 0 bases, with 11 bases between. The germline V gene encodes CDR1 LGHNA and CDR2 YNFKEQ. The CDR3 totals 17 residues. The CDR3 spells CASSQSEQGSGANVLTF. In DNA, the CDR3 is TGTGCCAGCAGCCAAAGCGAACAGGGCTCTGGGGCCAACGTCCTGACTTTC.

This rearrangement joins TRBV18 to TRBJ2-1, with 7 bases that match TRBD2. The CDR3 contains 16 residues. Germline V lookup: CDR1 KGHSH, CDR2 LQKENI. V lost 3 bases to trimming and J lost 4 bases; unmatched junction nucleotides: 9. The chain's CDR3 is CASSPPELATYNEQFF. The CDR3 bases are TGTGCCAGCTCACCGCCAGAACTAGCGACTTACAATGAGCAGTTCTTC. The whole variable domain, remainder taken from reference TRBV18 and TRBJ2-1, is NAGVMQNPRHLVRRRGQEARLRCSPMKGHSHVYWYRQLPEEGLKFMVYLQKENIIDESGMPKERFSAEFPKEGPSILRIQQVVRGDSAAYFCASSPPELATYNEQFFGPGTRLTVL.

CDR3: CSVEGTSYNEQFF. CDR3 nucleotide sequence: TGCAGCGTTGAAGGAACCTCCTACAATGAGCAGTTCTTC. The rearrangement uses TRBV29-1 and TRBJ2-1, with unresolved D. The V gene's germline CDR1 is SQVTM and CDR2 ANQGSEA. Trimming cost V 1 base and J 0 bases, with 4 bases left between them. The CDR3 covers 13 residues.

In DNA form, the CDR3 reads TGTGCCAGCAGCTTCACAGGGAGGTATCAGCCCCAGCATTTT. Protein sequence: CASSFTGRYQPQHF. V usage is TRBV12-3 or TRBV12-4 and J usage is TRBJ1-5, with D possibly matching TRBD1 (6 bases). Between the trimmed V and J ends, which lost 6 bases and 5 bases, there was a span of 14 bases. The CDR3 is 14 amino acids.

This clonotype showed up just a few times. The V gene is TRBV24-1, the J gene TRBJ2-3; unclear D gene. V shed 1 base and J shed 2 bases, with 9 bases lying between them. This CDR3 comprises 15 residues. CDR1 and CDR2 from the germline V gene are KGHDR and SFDVKD. The CDR3 sequence: CATSDFAASTDTQYF. CDR3 nucleotide sequence: TGTGCCACCAGTGATTTTGCAGCTTCCACAGATACGCAGTATTTT.

With respect to this clonotype: The CDR3 end shows no conserved phenylalanine or tryptophan, and so a read error is likely. The CDR3 reads CASSQNPQGETQYL. The CDR3 region has the DNA TGCGCCAGCAGCCAAAACCCACAGGGGGAGACCCAGTACTTG. The chain employs TRBV4-1 and TRBJ2-5; 7 nucleotides match TRBD1. The ends lost 2 bases at V and 5 bases at J; junction bases unmatched: 5. This CDR3 is 14 amino acids long. The germline gives CDR1 MGHRA, CDR2 YSYEKL.

The table lists this clonotype with a few counts. J is TRBJ2-4 and V is TRBV7-3, with D possibly TRBD2 on 5 matching bases. Germline V gives CDR1 SGHTA, CDR2 FQGTGA. V shed 9 bases and J shed 0 bases, with 9 bases lying between them. The length of the CDR3 is 13 residues. The CDR3: CARRARAKNIQYF. The CDR3 nucleotides read TGTGCCAGGAGGGCCAGAGCCAAAAACATTCAGTACTTC.

To note about this clonotype: This may be a read error: a much more frequent sequence differs by one nucleotide. The chain has TRBV9 and TRBJ1-1; D might be TRBD1 (5 bases). Trimming removed 1 base at V and 1 base at J, with 11 bases between. Per the germline V gene, CDR1 is SGDLS and CDR2 is YYNGEE. The CDR3 contains 15 residues. In DNA, the CDR3 is TGTGCCAGCAGCGTACGGGACGAATCGAACACTGAAGCTTTCTTT. Protein sequence: CASSVRDESNTEAFF.

This clonotype was picked up many times. This chain connects TRBV4-1 to TRBJ1-4; 9 positions agree with TRBD1. J was trimmed by 6 bases and V by 3 bases; bases with no gene match: 5. The CDR3 sequence is 15 residues long. CDR1 MGHRA and CDR2 YSYEKL come from the germline V gene. The CDR3, as DNA: TGCGCCAGCAGCCATCCGGACAGGGGAGATGAAAAACTGTTTTTT. Amino acid sequence: CASSHPDRGDEKLFF.

V is TRBV20-1 and J is TRBJ1-6; unclear D gene. The CDR3 totals 13 residues. Trimming removed 1 base from V and 10 bases from J, with 11 bases in between. Looked up from germline, CDR1 is DFQATT and CDR2 is SNEGSKA (reference sequence). The DNA of the CDR3 is TGCAGTGCTAGAGTGGGGATTGGGTCACCCCTCCACTTT. It translates to CSARVGIGSPLHF.

This clonotype showed up just a few times. Written as DNA, the CDR3 is TGTGCCTACGGCCCTAGCACAGATACGCAGTATTTT. The encoded protein is CAYGPSTDTQYF. The gene calls are TRBV30 and TRBJ2-3; D gene unclear. The length of the CDR3 is 12 residues. Trimming left V 7 bases short and J 0 bases short, with 8 bases between. Germline V gives CDR1 GTSNPN, CDR2 SVGIG (reference sequence).

This clonotype occurred many times. The J gene is TRBJ2-1, the V gene TRBV4-1; 10 bases map to TRBD2. The CDR3 runs to 14 residues. Germline V gene sequence: CDR1 MGHRA, CDR2 YSYEKL. After removal of 4 bases from V and 5 bases from J, the junction contained 2 bases not matched to a gene. The CDR3 nucleotides are TGCGCCAGCAGCCTAGCGGGGGGAAACAATGAGCAGTTCTTC. It is translated as CASSLAGGNNEQFF.

This clonotype was recorded many times. V and J are TRBV9 and TRBJ1-6; TRBD1 matches 7 bases. This CDR3 spans 15 amino acids. Germline V gene data show CDR1 as SGDLS and CDR2 as YYNGEE. Losses at the gene ends were 4 bases for V and 9 bases for J; bases not matched to a gene: 10. The CDR3 sequence is CASSPDARDSSPLHF. The DNA of the CDR3 is TGTGCCAGCAGCCCAGACGCCCGGGACAGTTCACCCCTCCACTTT.

This clonotype turned up a few times. The J gene is TRBJ2-7, the V gene TRBV7-2, with 11 bases aligning to TRBD2. The V gene end was trimmed by 5 bases and the J gene end by 2 bases; junction bases not matched to a gene: 5. This CDR3 spans 15 amino acids. Per the germline V gene, CDR1 is SGHTA and CDR2 is FQGNSA. The CDR3: CASSTMGLAAYEQYF. CDR3 DNA sequence: TGTGCCAGCAGCACAATGGGACTAGCGGCCTACGAGCAGTACTTC.

Of note for this clonotype: Mismatch with germline at one junction end may stem from a read error. The chain uses TRBV27 and TRBJ2-1; D is unresolved. The CDR3 is 11 residues long. The germline gives CDR1 MNHEY, CDR2 SMNVEV (reference sequence). CDR3 bases: TGTGCCAGCGGTTTAAGGGATGAGCAGTTCTTC. It codes for CASGLRDEQFF.

The table lists this clonotype with a few counts. Possible read error: a much larger clone is one base away. V and J are TRBV12-3 or TRBV12-4 and TRBJ2-1; D is unclear. Trimming took off 3 bases at V and 9 bases at J, with 12 bases between the two ends. The CDR3 length is 13 residues. CDR3 sequence reads: CASSLSILLEQFF. DNA for the CDR3: TGTGCCAGCAGTTTGTCCATTCTACTTGAGCAGTTCTTC.

This clonotype was seen more than once but under ten times. The rearrangement links TRBV7-2 to TRBJ2-1, with TRBD2 matching 11 bases. V was clipped by 5 bases and J by 5 bases; unmatched bases: 5. The CDR3 covers 15 residues. Germline-derived CDR1 and CDR2 are SGHTA and FQGNSA. CDR3 residues: CASSPGLAVNNEQFF. DNA of the CDR3: TGTGCCAGCAGCCCGGGACTAGCGGTAAACAATGAGCAGTTCTTC.

This clonotype came up many times. V usage is TRBV4-1 and J usage is TRBJ2-7, with 9 bases that match TRBD2. Trimming cost V 4 bases and J 4 bases; bases outside gene matches: 8. The CDR3 covers 15 residues. Germline CDR1 and CDR2: MGHRA and YSYEKL. For the CDR3, the DNA is TGCGCCAGCAGCCCGTTAGCGGGGGAATTATACGAGCAGTACTTC. It is translated as CASSPLAGELYEQYF.